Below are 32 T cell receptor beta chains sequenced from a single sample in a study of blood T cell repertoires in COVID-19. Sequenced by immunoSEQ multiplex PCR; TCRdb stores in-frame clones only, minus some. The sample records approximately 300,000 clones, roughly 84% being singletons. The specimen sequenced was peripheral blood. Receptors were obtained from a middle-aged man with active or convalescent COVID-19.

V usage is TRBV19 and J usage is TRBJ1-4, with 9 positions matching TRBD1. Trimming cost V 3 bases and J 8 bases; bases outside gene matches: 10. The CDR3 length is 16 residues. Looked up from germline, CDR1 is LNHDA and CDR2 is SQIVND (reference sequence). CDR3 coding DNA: TGTGCCAGTAGTATGATTTCCGGGACAGGGAACGAAAAACTGTTTTTT. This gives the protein CASSMISGTGNEKLFF.

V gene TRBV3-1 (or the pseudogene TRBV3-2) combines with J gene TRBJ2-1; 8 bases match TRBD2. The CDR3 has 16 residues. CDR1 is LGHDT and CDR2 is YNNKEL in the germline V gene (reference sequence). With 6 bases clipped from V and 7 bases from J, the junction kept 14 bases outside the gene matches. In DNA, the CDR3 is TGTGCCAGCAGTAACGGGAGGGAAAAGAATATGAATGAGCAGTTCTTC. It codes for CASSNGREKNMNEQFF.

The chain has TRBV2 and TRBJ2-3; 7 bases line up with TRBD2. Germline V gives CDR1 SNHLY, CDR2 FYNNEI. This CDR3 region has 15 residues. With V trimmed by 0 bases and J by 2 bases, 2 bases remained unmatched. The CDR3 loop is CASSEAGGVTDTQYF. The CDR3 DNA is TGTGCCAGCAGTGAAGCGGGAGGGGTCACAGATACGCAGTATTTT.

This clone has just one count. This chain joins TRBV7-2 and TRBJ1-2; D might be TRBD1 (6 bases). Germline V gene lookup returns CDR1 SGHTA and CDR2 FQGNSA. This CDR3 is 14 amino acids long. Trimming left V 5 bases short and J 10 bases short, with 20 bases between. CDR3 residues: CASSRTGTSRNYTF. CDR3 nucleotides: TGTGCCAGCAGCCGGACCGGGACATCCCGAAACTACACCTTC. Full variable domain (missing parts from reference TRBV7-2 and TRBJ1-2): GAGVSQSPSNKVTEKGKDVELRCDPISGHTALYWYRQSLGQGLEFLIYFQGNSAPDKSGLPSDRFSAERTGGSVSTLTIQRTQQEDSAVYLCASSRTGTSRNYTFGSGTRLTVV.

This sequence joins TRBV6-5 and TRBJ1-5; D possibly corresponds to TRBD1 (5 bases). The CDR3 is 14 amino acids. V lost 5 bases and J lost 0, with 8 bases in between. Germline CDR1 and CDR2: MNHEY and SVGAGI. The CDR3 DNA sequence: TGTGCCAGCAGTAGGGACTATAGCAATCAGCCCCAGCATTTT. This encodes CASSRDYSNQPQHF.

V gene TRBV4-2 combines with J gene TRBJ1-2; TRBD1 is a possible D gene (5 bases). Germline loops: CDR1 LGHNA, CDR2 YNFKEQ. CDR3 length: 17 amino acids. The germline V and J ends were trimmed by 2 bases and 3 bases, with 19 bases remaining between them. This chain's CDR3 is CASSQLFQGWGDYGYTF. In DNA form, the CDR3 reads TGTGCCAGCAGCCAACTATTTCAGGGATGGGGGGACTATGGCTACACCTTC.

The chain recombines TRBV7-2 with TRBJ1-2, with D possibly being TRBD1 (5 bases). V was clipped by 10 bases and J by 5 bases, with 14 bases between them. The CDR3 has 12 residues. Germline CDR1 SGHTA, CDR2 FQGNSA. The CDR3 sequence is CATQLQVYGYTF. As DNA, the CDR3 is TGTGCCACCCAATTACAGGTTTATGGCTACACCTTC.

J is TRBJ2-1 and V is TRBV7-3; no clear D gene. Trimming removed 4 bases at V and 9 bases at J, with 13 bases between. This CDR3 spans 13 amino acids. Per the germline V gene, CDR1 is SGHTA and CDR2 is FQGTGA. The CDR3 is CASSSTLAGEQFF. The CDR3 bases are TGTGCCAGCAGCTCCACCCTGGCTGGTGAGCAGTTCTTC.

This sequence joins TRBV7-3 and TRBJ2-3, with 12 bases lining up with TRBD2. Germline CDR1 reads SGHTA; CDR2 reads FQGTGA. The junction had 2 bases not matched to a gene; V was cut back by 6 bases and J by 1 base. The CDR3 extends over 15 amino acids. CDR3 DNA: TGTGCCAGCAGGTCTAGCGGGAGGGGCACAGATACGCAGTATTTT. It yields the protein CASRSSGRGTDTQYF.

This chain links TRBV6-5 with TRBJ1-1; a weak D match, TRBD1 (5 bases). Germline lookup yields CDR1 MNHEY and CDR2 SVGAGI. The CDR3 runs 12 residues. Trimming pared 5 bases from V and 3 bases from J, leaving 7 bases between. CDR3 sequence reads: CASSQGHTEAFF. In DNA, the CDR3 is TGTGCCAGCAGTCAGGGCCACACTGAAGCTTTCTTT.

The CDR3, as DNA: TGTGCCACCAGTGAAGGGACAAGCTATGGCTACACCTTC. Amino acids: CATSEGTSYGYTF. The chain has TRBV24-1 and TRBJ1-2; possibly TRBD1 for D (6 bases). Germline CDR1 reads KGHDR; CDR2 reads SFDVKD. The CDR3 length is 13 residues. V was clipped by 4 bases and J by 4 bases, with 9 bases between them.

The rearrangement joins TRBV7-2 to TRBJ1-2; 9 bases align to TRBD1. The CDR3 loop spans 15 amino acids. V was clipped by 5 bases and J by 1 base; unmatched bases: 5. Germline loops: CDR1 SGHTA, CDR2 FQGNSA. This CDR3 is CASSLGTGFNYGYTF. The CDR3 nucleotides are TGTGCCAGCAGCCTCGGGACAGGGTTTAACTATGGCTACACCTTC.

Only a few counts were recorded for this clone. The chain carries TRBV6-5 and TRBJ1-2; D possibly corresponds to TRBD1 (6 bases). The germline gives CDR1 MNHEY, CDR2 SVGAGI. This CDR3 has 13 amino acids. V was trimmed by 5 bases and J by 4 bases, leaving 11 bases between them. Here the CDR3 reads CASSRDRLYGYTF. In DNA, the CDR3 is TGTGCCAGCAGTCGTGACAGGCTCTATGGCTACACCTTC.

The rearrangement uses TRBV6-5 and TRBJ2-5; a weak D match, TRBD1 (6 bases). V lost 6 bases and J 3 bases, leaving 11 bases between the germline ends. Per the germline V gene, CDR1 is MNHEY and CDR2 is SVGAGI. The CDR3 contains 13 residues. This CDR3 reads CASSPRGEETQYF. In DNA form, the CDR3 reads TGTGCCAGCAGCCCCAGGGGCGAAGAGACCCAGTACTTC.

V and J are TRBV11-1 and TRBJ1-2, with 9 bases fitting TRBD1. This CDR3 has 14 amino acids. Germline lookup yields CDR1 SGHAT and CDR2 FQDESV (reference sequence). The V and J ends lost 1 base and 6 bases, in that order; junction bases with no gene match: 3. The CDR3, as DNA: TGTGCCAGCAGCTTAGAACGGACAGGGGATGGCTACACCTTC. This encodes CASSLERTGDGYTF. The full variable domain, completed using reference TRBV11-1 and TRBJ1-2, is EAEVAQSPRYKITEKSQAVAFWCDPISGHATLYWYRQILGQGPELLVQFQDESVVDDSQLPKDRFSAERLKGVDSTLKIQPAELGDSAMYLCASSLERTGDGYTFGSGTRLTVV.

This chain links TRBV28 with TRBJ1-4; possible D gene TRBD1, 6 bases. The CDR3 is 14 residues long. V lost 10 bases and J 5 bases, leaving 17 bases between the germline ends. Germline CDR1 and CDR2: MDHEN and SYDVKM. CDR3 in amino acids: CATGGPGMNEKLFF. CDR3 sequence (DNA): TGTGCCACCGGGGGGCCGGGGATGAATGAAAAACTGTTTTTT.

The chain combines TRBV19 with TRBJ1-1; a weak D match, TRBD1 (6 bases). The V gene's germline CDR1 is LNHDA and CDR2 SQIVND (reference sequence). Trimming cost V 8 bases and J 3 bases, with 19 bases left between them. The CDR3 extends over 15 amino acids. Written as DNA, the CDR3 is TGTGCCAGTTCTTATCAGGGGAATGGGGACACTGAAGCTTTCTTT. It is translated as CASSYQGNGDTEAFF. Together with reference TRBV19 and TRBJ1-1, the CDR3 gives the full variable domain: DGGITQSPKYLFRKEGQNVTLSCEQNLNHDAMYWYRQDPGQGLRLIYYSQIVNDFQKGDIAEGYSVSREKKESFPLTVTSAQKNPTAFYLCASSYQGNGDTEAFFGQGTRLTVV.

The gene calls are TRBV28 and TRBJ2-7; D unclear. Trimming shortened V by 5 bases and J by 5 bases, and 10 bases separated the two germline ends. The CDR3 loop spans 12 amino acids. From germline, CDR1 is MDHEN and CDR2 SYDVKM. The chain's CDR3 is CASSPPGHEQYF. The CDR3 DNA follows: TGTGCCAGCAGTCCCCCTGGGCACGAGCAGTACTTC.

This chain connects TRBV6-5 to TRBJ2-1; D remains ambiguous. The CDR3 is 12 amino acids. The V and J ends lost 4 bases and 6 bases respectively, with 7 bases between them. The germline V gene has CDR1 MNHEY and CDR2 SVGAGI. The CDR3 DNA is TGTGCCAGCAGTTTCGCAGGCAATGAGCAGTTCTTC. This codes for CASSFAGNEQFF.

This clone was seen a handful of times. The CDR3 region has the DNA TGTGCCAGCAGTGATGTGAGTAGTCTCAACGAGCAGTACTTC. As protein: CASSDVSSLNEQYF. The rearrangement links TRBV2 to TRBJ2-7; D is uncertain. The germline CDR1 and CDR2 sequences are SNHLY and FYNNEI. The ends were cut back, 3 bases at V and 5 bases at J, with 14 bases in the middle. The CDR3 covers 14 residues.

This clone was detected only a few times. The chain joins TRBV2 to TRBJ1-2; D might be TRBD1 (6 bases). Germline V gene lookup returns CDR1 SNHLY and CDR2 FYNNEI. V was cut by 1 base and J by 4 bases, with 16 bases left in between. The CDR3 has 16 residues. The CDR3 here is CASSEGQAGFGYGYTF. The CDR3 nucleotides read TGTGCCAGCAGTGAAGGACAGGCGGGTTTCGGCTATGGCTACACCTTC.

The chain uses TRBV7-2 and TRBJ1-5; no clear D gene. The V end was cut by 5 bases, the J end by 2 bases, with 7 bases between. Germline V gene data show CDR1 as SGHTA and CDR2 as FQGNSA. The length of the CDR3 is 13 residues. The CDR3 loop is CASSPSGNQPQHF. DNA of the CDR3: TGTGCCAGCAGCCCCTCGGGCAATCAGCCCCAGCATTTT.

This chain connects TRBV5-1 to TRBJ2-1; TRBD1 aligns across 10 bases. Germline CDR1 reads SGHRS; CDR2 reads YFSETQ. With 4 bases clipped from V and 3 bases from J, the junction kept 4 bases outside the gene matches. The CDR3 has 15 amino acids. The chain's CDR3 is CASSQGQGGYNEQFF. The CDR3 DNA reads TGCGCCAGCAGCCAAGGACAGGGGGGCTACAATGAGCAGTTCTTC.

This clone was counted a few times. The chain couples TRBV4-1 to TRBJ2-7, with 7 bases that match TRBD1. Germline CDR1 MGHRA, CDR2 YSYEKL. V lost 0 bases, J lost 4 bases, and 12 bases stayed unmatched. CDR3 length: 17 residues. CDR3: CASSQDPPGSTGYEQYF. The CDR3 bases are TGCGCCAGCAGCCAAGATCCGCCGGGGTCGACAGGGTACGAGCAGTACTTC.

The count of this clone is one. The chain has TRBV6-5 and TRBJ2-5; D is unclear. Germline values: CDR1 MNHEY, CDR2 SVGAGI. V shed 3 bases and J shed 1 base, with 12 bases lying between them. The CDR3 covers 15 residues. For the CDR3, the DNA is TGTGCCAGCAGTTATACCGCAGAACCCCAAGAGACCCAGTACTTC. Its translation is CASSYTAEPQETQYF.

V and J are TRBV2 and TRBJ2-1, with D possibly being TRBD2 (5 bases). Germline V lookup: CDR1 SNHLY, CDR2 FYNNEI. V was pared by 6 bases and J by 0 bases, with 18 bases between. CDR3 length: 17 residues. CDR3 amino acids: CASRTEASKNSYNEQFF. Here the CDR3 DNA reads TGTGCCAGCAGGACGGAGGCTAGTAAAAACTCCTACAATGAGCAGTTCTTC.

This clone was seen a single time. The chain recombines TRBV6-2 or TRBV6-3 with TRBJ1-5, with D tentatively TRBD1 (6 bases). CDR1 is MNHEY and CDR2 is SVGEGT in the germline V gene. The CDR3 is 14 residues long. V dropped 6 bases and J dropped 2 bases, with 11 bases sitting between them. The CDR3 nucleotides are TGTGCCAGCAGCCTGACAGGCGGCAATCAGCCCCAGCATTTT. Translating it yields CASSLTGGNQPQHF.

The chain's CDR3 is CASSRGQGPLDQPQHF. Written as DNA, the CDR3 is TGCGCCAGCAGCCGAGGACAGGGGCCCCTCGATCAGCCCCAGCATTTT. The J gene is TRBJ1-5, the V gene TRBV4-1, with 9 bases aligning to TRBD1. Germline CDR1 MGHRA, CDR2 YSYEKL. The V and J ends lost 4 bases and 5 bases, in that order; junction bases with no gene match: 9. The CDR3 sequence is 16 residues long.

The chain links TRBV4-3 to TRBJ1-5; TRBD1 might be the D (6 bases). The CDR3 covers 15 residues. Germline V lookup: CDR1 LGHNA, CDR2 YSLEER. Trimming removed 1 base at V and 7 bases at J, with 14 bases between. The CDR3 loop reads CASSQVLQGVQPQHF. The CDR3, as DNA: TGCGCCAGCAGCCAAGTATTACAGGGAGTACAGCCCCAGCATTTT.

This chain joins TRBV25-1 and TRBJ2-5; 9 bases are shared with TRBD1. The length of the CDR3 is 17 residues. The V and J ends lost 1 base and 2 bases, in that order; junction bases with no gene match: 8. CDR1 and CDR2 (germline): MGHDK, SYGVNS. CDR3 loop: CASSELGAGTGQETQYF. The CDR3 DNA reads TGTGCCAGCAGTGAATTAGGGGCTGGGACAGGGCAAGAGACCCAGTACTTC.

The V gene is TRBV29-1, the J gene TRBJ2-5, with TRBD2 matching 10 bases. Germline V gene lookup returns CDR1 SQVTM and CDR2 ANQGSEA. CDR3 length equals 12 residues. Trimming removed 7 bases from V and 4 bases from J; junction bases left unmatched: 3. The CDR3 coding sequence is TGCAGCGGCCAGCGGGAGGGAGAGACCCAGTACTTC. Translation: CSGQREGETQYF.

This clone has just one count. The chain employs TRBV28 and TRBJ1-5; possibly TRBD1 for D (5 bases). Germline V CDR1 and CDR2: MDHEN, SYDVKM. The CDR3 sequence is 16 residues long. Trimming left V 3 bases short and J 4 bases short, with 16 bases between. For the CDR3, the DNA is TGTGCCAGCAGTTTTCAACCGGGGGGGTGGAATCAGCCCCAGCATTTT. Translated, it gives CASSFQPGGWNQPQHF.